The T cell receptor beta chain described here comes from a study of T cells after yellow fever vaccination. Whole-study context: Fractions containing few cells were prepared with SMART-Seq v4 Ultra Low Input.

This clonotype turned up a few times. What it binds is unknown. General observations from the study: FACS-sorted repertoires could contain abundant clonotypes contaminating from the bulk population. A small proportion of clonotypes was detected in both the CD4 and CD8 compartments.

There are 15 residues in the CDR3. Looked up from germline, CDR1 is DFQATT and CDR2 is SNEGSKA (reference sequence). The V gene lost 0 bases and the J gene lost 7 bases, with 16 bases spanning the gap. Universal primer sites and UMIs were introduced during 5'RACE template-switching synthesis of TCR cDNA. Each CDR3 protein gets one entry after TCRdb re-called the 5' RACE reads with MiXCR. The table shows fewer than 650,000 distinct CDR3 sequences, with 21% occurring only once. The sample in question was PBMCs, obtained roughly 23 days after the first yellow fever vaccination. The clonotype was recovered from a man aged 18 to 29 who received the YFV17D yellow fever vaccine. The V call is TRBV20-1, the J call TRBJ2-1; D call uncertain. The CDR3 nucleotides are TGCAGTGCTAGAGATAACGACGCCTCGGAAAATGAGCAGTTCTTC. This gives the protein CSARDNDASENEQFF.